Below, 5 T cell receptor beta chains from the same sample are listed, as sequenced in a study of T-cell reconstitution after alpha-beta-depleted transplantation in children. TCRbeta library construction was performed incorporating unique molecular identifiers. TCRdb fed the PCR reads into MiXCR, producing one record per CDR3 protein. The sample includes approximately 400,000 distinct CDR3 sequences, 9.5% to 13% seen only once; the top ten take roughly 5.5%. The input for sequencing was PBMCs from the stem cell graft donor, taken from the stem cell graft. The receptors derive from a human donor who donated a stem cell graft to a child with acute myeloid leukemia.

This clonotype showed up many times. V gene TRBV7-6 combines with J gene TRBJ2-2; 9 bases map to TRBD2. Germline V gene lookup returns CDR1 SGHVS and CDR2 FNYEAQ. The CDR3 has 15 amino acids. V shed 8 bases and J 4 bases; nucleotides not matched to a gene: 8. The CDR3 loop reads CASGPAGGITGELFF. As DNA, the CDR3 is TGTGCCAGCGGCCCAGCGGGAGGTATCACCGGGGAGCTGTTTTTT.

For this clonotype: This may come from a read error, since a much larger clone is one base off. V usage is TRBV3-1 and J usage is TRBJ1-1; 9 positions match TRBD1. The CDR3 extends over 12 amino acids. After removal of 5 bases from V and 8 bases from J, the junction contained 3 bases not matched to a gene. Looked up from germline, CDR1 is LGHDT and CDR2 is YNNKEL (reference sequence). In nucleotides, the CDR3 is TGTGCCAGCAGCTCGGGACAGGGAGAAGCTTTCTTT. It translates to CASSSGQGEAFF.

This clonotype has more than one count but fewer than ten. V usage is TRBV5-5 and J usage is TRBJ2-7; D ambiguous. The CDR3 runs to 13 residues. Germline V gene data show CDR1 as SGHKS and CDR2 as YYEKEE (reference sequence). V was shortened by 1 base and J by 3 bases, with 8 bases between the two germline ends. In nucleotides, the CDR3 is TGTGCCAGCAGCTTGAACGTTTACTACGAGCAGTACGTC. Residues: CASSLNVYYEQYV.

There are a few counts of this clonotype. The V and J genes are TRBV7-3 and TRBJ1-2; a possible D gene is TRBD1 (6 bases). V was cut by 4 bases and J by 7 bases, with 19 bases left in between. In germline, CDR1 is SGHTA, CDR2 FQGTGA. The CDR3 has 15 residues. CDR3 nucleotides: TGTGCCAGCAGCTCCCCGGGACATCCTCTCGGTGGCTACACCTTC. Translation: CASSSPGHPLGGYTF.

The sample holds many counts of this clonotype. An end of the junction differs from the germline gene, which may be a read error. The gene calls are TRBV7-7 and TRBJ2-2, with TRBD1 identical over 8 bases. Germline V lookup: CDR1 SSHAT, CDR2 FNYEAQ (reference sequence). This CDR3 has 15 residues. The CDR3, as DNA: TGTGCTAGCAGCTTTCTCCAGGGGGCCACCGGGGAGCTGTTTTTT. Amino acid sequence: CASSFLQGATGELFF. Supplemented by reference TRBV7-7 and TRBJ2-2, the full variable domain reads GAGVSQSPRYKVTKRGQDVTLRCDPISSHATLYWYQQALGQGPEFLTYFNYEAQPDKSGLPSDRFSAERPEGSISTLTIQRTEQRDSAMYRCASSFLQGATGELFFGEGSRLTVL.